These 10 T cell receptor beta chains were all obtained from the same sample, sequenced in a study of blood T cell repertoires in COVID-19. Clones were read by immunoSEQ multiplex PCR, and TCRdb kept only the in-frame ones, dropping some. Of 45,000 to 50,000 clones listed, 80% to 90% are singletons. The material sequenced was peripheral blood. Source of these receptors: a woman of 80 years or more with COVID-19, enrolled during active disease.

The gene calls are TRBV7-3 and TRBJ2-7; 8 nucleotides match TRBD1. Germline CDR1 reads SGHTA; CDR2 reads FQGTGA. The CDR3 contains 15 residues. The trim removed 2 bases at V and 0 bases at J, leaving 3 bases unmatched. CDR3 loop: CASSLGGTGSYEQYF. The CDR3 nucleotides read TGTGCCAGCAGCTTAGGGGGGACAGGCTCCTACGAGCAGTACTTC.

This clone came up once. The chain combines TRBV7-9 with TRBJ2-2; 8 bases line up with TRBD2. The CDR3 has 16 amino acids. Trimming cost V 5 bases and J 0 bases; bases outside gene matches: 5. In germline, CDR1 is SEHNR, CDR2 FQNEAQ (reference sequence). In DNA form, the CDR3 reads TGTGCCAGCAGCATTACTAGCGGAGCGAACACCGGGGAGCTGTTTTTT. This sequence encodes CASSITSGANTGELFF. The full variable domain, with the rest looked up from reference TRBV7-9 and TRBJ2-2, is DTGVSQNPRHKITKRGQNVTFRCDPISEHNRLYWYRQTLGQGPEFLTYFQNEAQLEKSRLLSDRFSAERPKGSFSTLEIQRTEQGDSAMYLCASSITSGANTGELFFGEGSRLTVL.

This clone was counted a few times. The chain uses TRBV7-2 and TRBJ2-7, with D perhaps TRBD2 (6 bases). The germline V gene has CDR1 SGHTA and CDR2 FQGNSA. Trimming removed 2 bases at V and 0 bases at J, with 8 bases between. The CDR3 loop spans 14 amino acids. As DNA, the CDR3 is TGTGCCAGCAGCTTACTCGGGGGCTCCTACGAGCAGTACTTC. Protein product: CASSLLGGSYEQYF.

The J gene is TRBJ1-1, the V gene TRBV4-3, with D perhaps matching TRBD1 (5 bases). The germline V gene has CDR1 LGHNA and CDR2 YSLEER. Trimming took off 0 bases at V and 5 bases at J, with 13 bases between the two ends. The CDR3 totals 15 residues. The DNA of the CDR3 is TGCGCCAGCAGCCAAGATACGCAGGGCGATACTGAAGCTTTCTTT. It specifies CASSQDTQGDTEAFF.

This clone was observed once. The V call is TRBV6-2 or TRBV6-3, the J call TRBJ2-4, with D possibly matching TRBD2 (6 bases). Per germline, CDR1 MNHEY and CDR2 SVGEGT. Trimming took off 0 bases at V and 2 bases at J, with 8 bases between the two ends. CDR3 length equals 15 residues. The chain's CDR3 is CASSYSTSPKNIQYF. CDR3 coding DNA: TGTGCCAGCAGTTACTCGACTAGTCCCAAAAACATTCAGTACTTC.

The chain is built from TRBV5-1 and TRBJ2-7; tentatively, D is TRBD2 (7 bases). V was trimmed by 2 bases and J by 6 bases, leaving 12 bases between them. From germline, CDR1 is SGHRS and CDR2 YFSETQ. This CDR3 comprises 13 residues. CDR3 residues: CASSFQGRAEQYF. CDR3 nucleotide sequence: TGCGCCAGCAGCTTTCAGGGGAGGGCCGAGCAGTACTTC.

The CDR3 sequence is CASSSSGQGGYEQYF. The CDR3 DNA reads TGTGCCAGCAGTTCATCAGGACAGGGGGGATACGAGCAGTACTTC. The chain employs TRBV7-9 and TRBJ2-7; 10 nucleotides match TRBD1. CDR3 length: 15 residues. The germline V gene encodes CDR1 SEHNR and CDR2 FQNEAQ (reference sequence). After removal of 6 bases from V and 4 bases from J, the junction contained 9 bases not matched to a gene.

This chain connects TRBV3-1 (or the pseudogene TRBV3-2) to TRBJ1-1; TRBD1 aligns across 11 bases. Germline values: CDR1 LGHDT, CDR2 YNNKEL (reference sequence). The ends lost 4 bases at V and 5 bases at J; junction bases unmatched: 3. This CDR3 contains 14 residues. As DNA, the CDR3 is TGTGCCAGCAGCCCCGGGACAGGGGGGACTGAAGCTTTCTTT. Translation: CASSPGTGGTEAFF.

A single count supports this clone. This chain uses TRBV27 with TRBJ2-7; 9 bases match TRBD1. The CDR3 length is 15 residues. V lost 2 bases, J lost 2 bases, and 4 bases stayed unmatched. CDR1 is MNHEY, CDR2 SMNVEV, per germline (reference sequence). CDR3 bases: TGTGCCAGCAGTTTAATACAGGGGGCCCCCTACGAGCAGTACTTC. Encoded protein: CASSLIQGAPYEQYF.

The chain couples TRBV18 to TRBJ1-2; 9 bases agree with TRBD1. V was clipped by 3 bases and J by 4 bases; unmatched bases: 12. Germline CDR1 KGHSH, CDR2 LQKENI. The CDR3 covers 17 residues. In DNA, the CDR3 is TGTGCCAGCTCACCGACAATCGGACAGGGGAACAGCTATGGCTACACCTTC. Protein sequence: CASSPTIGQGNSYGYTF.